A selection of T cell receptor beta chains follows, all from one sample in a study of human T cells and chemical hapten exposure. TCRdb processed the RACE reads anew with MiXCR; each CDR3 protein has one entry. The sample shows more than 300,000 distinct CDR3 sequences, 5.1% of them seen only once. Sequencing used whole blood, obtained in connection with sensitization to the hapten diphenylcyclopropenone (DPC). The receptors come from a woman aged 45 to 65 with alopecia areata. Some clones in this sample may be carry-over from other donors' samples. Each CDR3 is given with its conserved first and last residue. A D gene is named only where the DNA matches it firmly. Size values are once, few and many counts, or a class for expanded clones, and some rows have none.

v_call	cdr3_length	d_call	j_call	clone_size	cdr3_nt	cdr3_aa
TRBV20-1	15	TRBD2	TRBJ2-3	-	TGCAGTGCTAGTGACTCGAGCGGGGGGCCAGATACGCAGTATTTT	CSASDSSGGPDTQYF
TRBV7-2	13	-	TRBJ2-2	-	TGTGCCAGCAGCTATCAGGGTGCCGGGGAGCTGTTTTTT	CASSYQGAGELFF
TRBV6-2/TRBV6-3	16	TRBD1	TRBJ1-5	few	TGTGCCAGCAGGCTAGGGACAGACTATAGCAATCAGCCCCAGCATTTT	CASRLGTDYSNQPQHF
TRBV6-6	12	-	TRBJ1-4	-	TGTGCCAGCACTTACCGAAGGGAAAAACTGTTTTTT	CASTYRREKLFF
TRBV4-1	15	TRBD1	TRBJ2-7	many	TGCGCCAGCAGCCAGACACAGGGGACAACCTACGAGCAGTACTTC	CASSQTQGTTYEQYF
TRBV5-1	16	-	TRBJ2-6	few	TGCGCCAGCAGCTTGGAAGGCTTCTCTGGGGCCAACGTCCTGACTTTC	CASSLEGFSGANVLTF
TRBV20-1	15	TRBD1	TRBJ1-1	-	TGCAGTGCCCGCCCCTCTTCGGGGACAGGGTATGAAGCTTTCTTT	CSARPSSGTGYEAFF
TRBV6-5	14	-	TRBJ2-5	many	TGTGCCAGCACAACGGGACTTCTTCAAGAGACCCAGTACTTC	CASTTGLLQETQYF
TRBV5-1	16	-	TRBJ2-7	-	TGCGCCAGCAGCTTGGTCTCTTCGGGGCCCTCCTACGAGCAGTACTTC	CASSLVSSGPSYEQYF
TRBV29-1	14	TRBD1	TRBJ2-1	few	TGCAGCGGACGGGACAGGGGCATCTACAATGAGCAGTTCTTC	CSGRDRGIYNEQFF
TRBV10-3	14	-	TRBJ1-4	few	TGTGCCATCAGTGGGGGCGCAGTCGGGGAAAAACTGTTTTTT	CAISGGAVGEKLFF
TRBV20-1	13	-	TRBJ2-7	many	TGCAGTGCTAGGGAAGGGATTCCCTACGAGCAGTACTTC	CSAREGIPYEQYF
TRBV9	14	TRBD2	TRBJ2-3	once	TGTGCCAGCAGCGCCGGGGGGTTCACAGATACGCAGTATTTT	CASSAGGFTDTQYF
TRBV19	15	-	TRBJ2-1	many	TGTGCCAGTAGTATAGGGGCAGGAGGAGACAATGAGCAGTTCTTC	CASSIGAGGDNEQFF
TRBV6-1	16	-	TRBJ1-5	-	TGTGCCAGCAGTGAACTGAAGCAGGTTGGCAATCAGCCCCAGCATTTT	CASSELKQVGNQPQHF
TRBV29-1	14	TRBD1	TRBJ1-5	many	TGCAGCGTTGGGGGGGGACAGGGCAATCAGCCCCAGCATTTT	CSVGGGQGNQPQHF
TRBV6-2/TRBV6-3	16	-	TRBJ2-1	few	TGTGCCAGCATCGCCTCGCCGGGACTGGGAGACAATGAGCAGTTCTTC	CASIASPGLGDNEQFF
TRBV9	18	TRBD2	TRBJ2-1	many	TGTGCCAGCAGCGTAGAAGGAAGGGGGCGGGAGGGTAACAATGAGCAGTTCTTC	CASSVEGRGREGNNEQFF
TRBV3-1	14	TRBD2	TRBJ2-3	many	TGTGCCAGCAGCTTAAGACTAGCGGGGGGTACGCAGTATTTT	CASSLRLAGGTQYF
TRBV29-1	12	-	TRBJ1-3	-	TGCAGCGTTGACGTAGGTGGAAACACCATATATTTT	CSVDVGGNTIYF
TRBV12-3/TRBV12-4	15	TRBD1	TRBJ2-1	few	TGTGCCAGCAGTTTATACAGGGGCGCCTACAATGAGCAGTTCTTC	CASSLYRGAYNEQFF
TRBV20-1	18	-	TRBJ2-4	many	TGCAGCCCAAAGGGGGCGGGAGGCCCTCGGTCCGCCAAAAACATTCAGTACTTC	CSPKGAGGPRSAKNIQYF
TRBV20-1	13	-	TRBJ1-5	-	TGCAGTGTCCCGTCCCCACAGGGACAGCCCCAGCATTTT	CSVPSPQGQPQHF
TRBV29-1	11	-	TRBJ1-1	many	TGCAGCGCCCACAGCGTCACTGAAGCTTTCTTT	CSAHSVTEAFF
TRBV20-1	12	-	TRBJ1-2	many	TGCAGTGCTGCGGACAAGAACTATGGCTACACCTTC	CSAADKNYGYTF
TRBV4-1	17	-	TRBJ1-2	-	TGCGCCAGCAGCCAAGAGACCCTACAGGCCGCTAACTATGGCTACACCTTC	CASSQETLQAANYGYTF
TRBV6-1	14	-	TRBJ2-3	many	TGTGCCAGCAGTGAAGAGGGAAGGCGAGATACGCAGTATTTT	CASSEEGRRDTQYF
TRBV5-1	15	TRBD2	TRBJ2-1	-	TGCGCCAGCAGACCGGAGCGGGAGCTCCTCGGTGAGCAGTTCTTC	CASRPERELLGEQFF
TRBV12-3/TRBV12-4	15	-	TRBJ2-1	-	TGTGCCAGCAGCCCAACTAGTTTAGCCTACAATGAGCAGTTCTTC	CASSPTSLAYNEQFF
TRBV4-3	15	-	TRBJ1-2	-	TGCGCCAGCAGCCAAGAAGGAGGGATGGGCTATGGCTACACCTTC	CASSQEGGMGYGYTF
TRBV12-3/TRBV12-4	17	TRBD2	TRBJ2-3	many	TGTGCCAGCAGTTTACAACTGGCGGGGGGTAGCACAGATACGCAGTATTTT	CASSLQLAGGSTDTQYF
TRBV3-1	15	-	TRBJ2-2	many	TGTGCCAGCAGCCAATCCGTGGGAAACACCGGGGAGCTGTTTTTT	CASSQSVGNTGELFF
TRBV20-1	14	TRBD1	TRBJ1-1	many	TGCAGTGCTAGATCAGACAGGGTTAGCACTGAAGCTTTCTTT	CSARSDRVSTEAFF
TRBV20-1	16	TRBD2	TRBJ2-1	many	TGCAGTGCTAGACGAGGACTAGCGGGCTCCTACAATGAGCAGTTCTTC	CSARRGLAGSYNEQFF
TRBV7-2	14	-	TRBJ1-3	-	TGTGCCAGCAGTACACCGGACTTTGGAAACACCATATATTTT	CASSTPDFGNTIYF
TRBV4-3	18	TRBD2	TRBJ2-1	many	TGCGCCAGCAGCCAAGATATACTAGCGGGAGGGGATTACAATGAGCAGTTCTTC	CASSQDILAGGDYNEQFF
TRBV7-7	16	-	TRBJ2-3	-	TGTGCCAGCAGCGATGGCAGGGGTACCAGCACAGATACGCAGTATTTT	CASSDGRGTSTDTQYF
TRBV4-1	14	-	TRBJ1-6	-	TGCGCCAGCAGCCTTCCCTCCTATAATTCACCCCTCCACTTT	CASSLPSYNSPLHF
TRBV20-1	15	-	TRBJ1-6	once	TGCAGTGCTACCCGGGGACTTCGAACCAATTCACCCCTCCACTTT	CSATRGLRTNSPLHF
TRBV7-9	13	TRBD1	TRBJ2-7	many	TGTGCCAGCAGCCCTGGACAGGGGGTCTGGCAGTACTTC	CASSPGQGVWQYF
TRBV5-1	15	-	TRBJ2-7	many	TGCGCCAGCAGCGATCCCAGGGGAAACCCCTACGAGCAGTACTTC	CASSDPRGNPYEQYF
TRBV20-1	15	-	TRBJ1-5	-	TGCAGTGCTAAGGGGAAGGTCTTGAGCAATCAGCCCCAGCATTTT	CSAKGKVLSNQPQHF